This TCR beta chain was identified in a study of blood T cell repertoires in COVID-19 (dated by TCRdb to the early 2020s). For context, the study as a whole: Samples from collaborators originated in the United States, Italy and Spain and spanned both the acute and convalescent phases of COVID-19. The material from the prospective study consisted of cDNA or gDNA derived from T cells, B-cell-depleted T cells, or PBMCs. The dataset comprised deeply sampled blood TCRbeta repertoires from subjects exposed to, actively infected with, or recovered from COVID-19. The repertoires were made available in a free public database intended to serve as a resource for research on the immune response to SARS-CoV-2. Samples came from the ongoing ImmuneRACE study (first 160 participants) plus 1,254 subjects from 6 global collaborators. The sample metadata nearly always contained a de-identified subject ID, COVID-19 status, age in years and sex. Where available, HLA class I and class II types were taken from metadata supplied by the sample provider and were not determined by assay-based typing. Points the paper makes about the study in general: The quantity of clinical and demographic metadata differed by source and by participant and was supplied without curation.

The CDR3 has 15 amino acids, counting the end cysteine and phenylalanine. Of the read, only the CDR3 DNA is kept; its 45 bases are in frame from base 1. V loses 0 bases of germline sequence and J loses 3 bases, and the interval between the two ends is 11 bases. From the germline V gene, CDR1 is SGHRS and CDR2 is YFSETQ. Concerning this clone: What antigen it recognizes has not been identified. Base qualities are not at hand, and no much larger clone is one base apart.

TCRbeta CDR3 regions were amplified from genomic DNA using the immunoSEQ Assay, a bias-controlled multiplex PCR. For the original study's pipeline: The number of nucleated cells in each sample was estimated by amplification of reference gene primers within the assay. Sequence reads were collapsed and filtered to measure the absolute abundance of every unique TCRbeta CDR3 rearrangement. For each sample, productive Simpson clonality was calculated as the square root of Simpson's diversity index across productive rearrangements. Imported from immuneACCESS, the table was reduced by TCRdb to in-frame sequences with V and J called. These copies leave out some clones; in studies compared against another copy, an unresolved V gene accounts for under half, and the cause of the remainder is not known. The V and J calls and clone size were taken over from that table, and D and trimming were inferred from the DNA. In all, the sample holds roughly 100,000 clones, and around 80% of those were seen once. The biggest ten clones account for approximately 9.8% of the sample.

The collaborating institutions used their own protocols to collect whole blood in K2EDTA tubes. Collaborator samples were shipped for TCRbeta analysis as frozen whole blood, isolated PBMCs, or DNA extracted from either sample type. Input material: peripheral blood. This TCR derives from a man in his sixties with active or convalescent COVID-19. The chain is encoded by TRBV5-1 joined to TRBJ2-3; the D gene is perhaps TRBD2, from 5 matching bases. The CDR3 sequence is CASSLGGVVTDTQYF. The nucleotide sequence reads TGCGCCAGCAGCTTGGGGGGAGTGGTAACAGATACGCAGTATTTT.